The 27 T cell receptor beta chains listed next were all sequenced from one sample in a study of blood T cell repertoires in COVID-19 (TCRdb year 2020). Library preparation used the immunoSEQ multiplex PCR assay. This immuneACCESS table, as held by TCRdb, lists in-frame sequences with V and J called but not all clones. Of the missing ones, under half trace to an unresolved V gene in checked studies; the others have no known cause. The sample contains 140,000 or so clones, roughly four fifths of them found a single time. Around 3.1% of the sample comes from the top ten. The sample taken for sequencing was peripheral blood. Receptor source: a woman older than 75 with acute or convalescent COVID-19.

The chain couples TRBV9 to TRBJ1-2, with D tentatively TRBD1 (5 bases). Germline V gives CDR1 SGDLS, CDR2 YYNGEE. Trimming removed 3 bases from V and 4 bases from J, with 10 bases in between. This CDR3 region has 13 residues. CDR3 bases: TGTGCCAGCAGCGGCAGGGTCGGCTATGGCTACACCTTC. Translated, it gives CASSGRVGYGYTF.

This clone was seen a few times. V gene TRBV6-4 combines with J gene TRBJ2-1; weak D call: TRBD1 (6 bases). Deletions cut 0 bases from V and 9 bases from J, with 18 bases between. The CDR3 spans 16 residues. CDR1 is MRHNA, CDR2 SNTAGT, per germline. The CDR3 nucleotides are TGTGCCAGCAGTGACTCGGCGGCAGGGGAAAGGAGTGAGCAGTTCTTC. This sequence encodes CASSDSAAGERSEQFF.

This clone has just a few counts. This sequence joins TRBV28 and TRBJ1-1, with TRBD1 as a possible D gene (5 bases). CDR1 and CDR2 (germline): MDHEN, SYDVKM. V dropped 6 bases and J dropped 4 bases, with 18 bases sitting between them. This CDR3 has 15 residues. The CDR3 DNA reads TGTGCCAGCAGCCTACACTTCCAAAGGGGCACTGAAGCTTTCTTT. Translation gives CASSLHFQRGTEAFF. Complete variable domain (other parts from reference TRBV28 and TRBJ1-1): DVKVTQSSRYLVKRTGEKVFLECVQDMDHENMFWYRQDPGLGLRLIYFSYDVKMKEKGDIPEGYSVSREKKERFSLILESASTNQTSMYLCASSLHFQRGTEAFFGQGTRLTVV.

This chain links TRBV7-6 with TRBJ1-4; the D gene is possibly TRBD1 (5 bases). The ends were cut back, 2 bases at V and 7 bases at J, with 11 bases in the middle. The CDR3 length is 14 residues. Germline values: CDR1 SGHVS, CDR2 FNYEAQ. The CDR3 bases are TGTGCCAGCAGCTTATTTGGGGGGAGTGAAAAACTGTTTTTT. Its translation: CASSLFGGSEKLFF.

The rearrangement links TRBV10-1 to TRBJ1-2; 11 nucleotides match TRBD1. V trimming: 1 base; J trimming: 4 bases; junction bases outside the gene matches: 5. CDR3 length: 16 amino acids. From germline, CDR1 is WNHNN and CDR2 SYGVQD (reference sequence). The CDR3 sequence: CASSEWDRGWVYGYTF. The DNA of the CDR3 is TGCGCCAGCAGTGAGTGGGACAGGGGGTGGGTCTATGGCTACACCTTC.

The chain uses TRBV5-6 and TRBJ1-5; D gene unclear. Germline CDR1 SGHDT, CDR2 YYEEEE. The V end was cut by 0 bases, the J end by 2 bases, with 15 bases between. The CDR3 consists of 17 residues. The CDR3 protein is CASSLGDGHGGNQPQHF. The CDR3 DNA reads as TGTGCCAGCAGCTTGGGGGATGGGCACGGGGGCAATCAGCCCCAGCATTTT.

This chain connects TRBV7-8 to TRBJ2-1; 9 nucleotides line up with TRBD2. The CDR3 contains 17 residues. With 2 bases clipped from V and 4 bases from J, the junction kept 9 bases outside the gene matches. Germline CDR1 is SGHVS and CDR2 is FQNEAQ. CDR3 in amino acids: CASSLRGGAIFYNEQFF. DNA of the CDR3: TGTGCCAGCAGCTTACGCGGGGGGGCTATATTTTACAATGAGCAGTTCTTC.

The rearrangement joins TRBV20-1 to TRBJ2-7; D possibly corresponds to TRBD2 (6 bases). The V gene lost 6 bases and the J gene lost 3 bases, with 9 bases spanning the gap. CDR3 size: 11 residues. Germline-derived CDR1 and CDR2 are DFQATT and SNEGSKA (reference sequence). The CDR3 coding sequence is TGCAGTGCAACCGGGGGCTACGAGCAGTACTTC. The encoded protein is CSATGGYEQYF.

V gene TRBV7-2 combines with J gene TRBJ2-3, with 9 bases identical to TRBD2. CDR3 length: 13 amino acids. V was clipped by 5 bases and J by 5 bases; unmatched bases: 2. Germline-derived CDR1 and CDR2 are SGHTA and FQGNSA. CDR3 amino acids: CASSPSGEDTQYF. CDR3 coding DNA: TGTGCCAGCAGCCCTAGCGGGGAAGATACGCAGTATTTT. The whole variable domain, remainder taken from reference TRBV7-2 and TRBJ2-3, is GAGVSQSPSNKVTEKGKDVELRCDPISGHTALYWYRQSLGQGLEFLIYFQGNSAPDKSGLPSDRFSAERTGGSVSTLTIQRTQQEDSAVYLCASSPSGEDTQYFGPGTRLTVL.

This clone appeared once. The V gene is TRBV4-3, the J gene TRBJ2-7, with a tentative D call TRBD2 (7 bases). The germline gives CDR1 LGHNA, CDR2 YSLEER. CDR3 size: 15 residues. Trimming stripped 0 bases from V and 4 bases from J, with 13 bases between. CDR3 sequence reads: CASSQELGGPYEQYF. The CDR3 bases are TGCGCCAGCAGCCAAGAATTGGGGGGGCCTTACGAGCAGTACTTC.

V gene TRBV7-6 combines with J gene TRBJ1-3; D is undetermined. With 0 bases removed from V and 7 bases from J, the gap between germline ends came to 16 bases. The CDR3 runs 16 residues. CDR1 is SGHVS and CDR2 is FNYEAQ in the germline V gene. This chain's CDR3 is CASSLAYGQWRNTIYF. CDR3 bases: TGTGCCAGCAGCTTAGCGTACGGGCAGTGGAGGAACACCATATATTTT.

Points on this clone: The junction and the germline gene differ at one end; a read error may be behind it. The gene calls are TRBV6-2 or TRBV6-3 and TRBJ1-2, with D possibly being TRBD1 (6 bases). This CDR3 is 14 amino acids long. CDR1 MNHEY and CDR2 SVGEGT come from the germline V gene. CDR3 region: CASSYGQFNYGYTF. CDR3 in DNA: TGTGCCAGCAGTTACGGACAGTTCAACTATGGCTACACCTTT.

This clone was seen a few times. The chain joins TRBV6-5 to TRBJ1-1, with a tentative D call TRBD1 (5 bases). The CDR3 is 14 residues long. Germline CDR1 reads MNHEY; CDR2 reads SVGAGI. V gave up 0 bases and J gave up 5 bases, with 10 bases separating them. The CDR3 protein is CASSYSGGRTEAFF. In nucleotides, the CDR3 is TGTGCCAGCAGTTACTCGGGGGGTCGAACTGAAGCTTTCTTT.

This chain uses TRBV23-1 with TRBJ1-1, with 9 bases matching TRBD1. TRBV23-1 is marked as an open reading frame, function uncertain. With V trimmed by 8 bases and J by 8 bases, 3 bases remained unmatched. This CDR3 is 11 amino acids long. CDR3 protein: CASGGQGEAFF. In nucleotides, the CDR3 is TGCGCCAGCGGGGGACAGGGAGAAGCTTTCTTT.

The V and J genes are TRBV29-1 and TRBJ2-1; D not resolved. The CDR3 sequence is 11 residues long. Germline-derived CDR1 and CDR2 are SQVTM and ANQGSEA. The CDR3 sequence is CSTWSYNEQFF. DNA for the CDR3: TGCAGTACTTGGTCCTACAATGAGCAGTTCTTC.

In nucleotides, the CDR3 is TGTGCCAGCAGTCTCGGACAGATGAACACTGAAGCTTTCTTT. Translated, it gives CASSLGQMNTEAFF. The V and J genes are TRBV3-1 (or the pseudogene TRBV3-2) and TRBJ1-1, with a possible D match to TRBD1 (6 bases). This CDR3 has 14 amino acids. The germline CDR1 and CDR2 sequences are LGHDT and YNNKEL (reference sequence). V lost 6 bases and J lost 0, with 11 bases in between.

The chain links TRBV30 to TRBJ2-2, with TRBD2 as a possible D gene (6 bases). The CDR3 extends over 14 amino acids. The germline V gene encodes CDR1 GTSNPN and CDR2 SVGIG (reference sequence). The germline V and J ends were trimmed by 4 bases and 4 bases, with 13 bases remaining between them. The CDR3: CAWMIGGVTGELFF. The CDR3 bases are TGTGCCTGGATGATCGGCGGGGTCACCGGGGAGCTGTTTTTT.

This clone has only a few counts. V is TRBV18 and J is TRBJ2-2; 9 nucleotides line up with TRBD1. Germline V lookup: CDR1 KGHSH, CDR2 LQKENI. The junction had 0 bases not matched to a gene; V was cut back by 4 bases and J by 0 bases. There are 15 residues in the CDR3. The CDR3 loop reads CASSRTGANTGELFF. The CDR3 DNA follows: TGTGCCAGCTCACGGACAGGGGCGAACACCGGGGAGCTGTTTTTT.

V is TRBV18 and J is TRBJ1-1; D uncertain. V lost 3 bases and J 4 bases, leaving 12 bases between the germline ends. The germline V gene encodes CDR1 KGHSH and CDR2 LQKENI. There are 14 residues in the CDR3. Here the CDR3 DNA reads TGTGCCAGCTCACCGGGCCGGCAGGCCACTGAAGCTTTCTTT. Translating gives CASSPGRQATEAFF.

A single count supports this clone. The chain combines TRBV6-4 with TRBJ2-7; TRBD2 aligns across 11 bases. The CDR3 extends over 14 amino acids. V was clipped by 9 bases and J by 4 bases; unmatched bases: 8. Germline CDR1 reads MRHNA; CDR2 reads SNTAGT. DNA of the CDR3: TGTGCCAGTAGAATAGCGGGGGGGCTATACGAGCAGTACTTC. It is translated as CASRIAGGLYEQYF.

V gene TRBV19 combines with J gene TRBJ2-1, with 8 positions matching TRBD1. The trim removed 3 bases at V and 5 bases at J, leaving 9 bases unmatched. CDR3 length equals 16 residues. Germline V CDR1 and CDR2: LNHDA, SQIVND (reference sequence). The CDR3 coding sequence is TGTGCCAGTAGTATTTCGATGGGACAGGCAAACAATGAGCAGTTCTTC. Amino acids: CASSISMGQANNEQFF.

The chain carries TRBV6-5 and TRBJ1-6; 9 bases are shared with TRBD1. With V trimmed by 1 base and J by 5 bases, 3 bases remained unmatched. Germline CDR1 MNHEY, CDR2 SVGAGI. CDR3 length equals 16 residues. The CDR3 loop reads CASSYFTGGNNSPLHF. CDR3 in DNA: TGTGCCAGCAGTTACTTTACAGGGGGCAATAATTCACCCCTCCACTTT.

The chain has TRBV7-9 and TRBJ2-7; the D gene is possibly TRBD2 (5 bases). This CDR3 is built from 15 residues. Trimming stripped 4 bases from V and 4 bases from J, with 17 bases between. The germline CDR1 and CDR2 sequences are SEHNR and FQNEAQ (reference sequence). CDR3 sequence: CASSSPSGILYEQYF. Here the CDR3 DNA reads TGTGCCAGCAGCTCCCCTTCGGGGATTTTATACGAGCAGTACTTC.

The chain carries TRBV7-3 and TRBJ1-1; D not certain. Germline CDR1 is SGHTA and CDR2 is FQGTGA. The CDR3 has 13 residues. V shed 3 bases and J shed 0 bases, with 5 bases lying between them. CDR3 loop: CASSFGLNTEAFF. The CDR3 DNA reads as TGTGCCAGCAGCTTCGGGTTGAACACTGAAGCTTTCTTT.

This clone appeared once. The gene calls are TRBV5-5 and TRBJ2-7; the D gene is possibly TRBD1 (5 bases). V was trimmed by 2 bases and J by 0 bases, leaving 12 bases between them. The CDR3 loop spans 15 amino acids. CDR1 and CDR2 from the germline V gene are SGHKS and YYEKEE (reference sequence). Written as DNA, the CDR3 is TGTGCCAGCAGCTTTACAGGTATGTCCTCCTACGAGCAGTACTTC. Its protein product is CASSFTGMSSYEQYF.

The gene calls are TRBV6-6 and TRBJ2-5, with 13 bases identical to TRBD2. Germline V lookup: CDR1 MNHNY, CDR2 SVGAGI (reference sequence). V dropped 6 bases and J dropped 5; count of bases not matched to a gene: 9. The CDR3 is made up of 16 amino acids. The CDR3 DNA is TGTGCCAGCAGAATACTAGCGGGGGGGCCGGGCGAGACCCAGTACTTC. Translation gives CASRILAGGPGETQYF.

In nucleotides, the CDR3 is TGTGCCAGTAGTCCCCGTCCCGGGACAGGAAAACCCACCTACGAGCAGTACTTC. This translates into CASSPRPGTGKPTYEQYF. The chain links TRBV19 to TRBJ2-7; 8 nucleotides match TRBD1. Losses at the gene ends were 5 bases for V and 2 bases for J; bases not matched to a gene: 17. Germline V lookup: CDR1 LNHDA, CDR2 SQIVND (reference sequence). This CDR3 is built from 18 residues.